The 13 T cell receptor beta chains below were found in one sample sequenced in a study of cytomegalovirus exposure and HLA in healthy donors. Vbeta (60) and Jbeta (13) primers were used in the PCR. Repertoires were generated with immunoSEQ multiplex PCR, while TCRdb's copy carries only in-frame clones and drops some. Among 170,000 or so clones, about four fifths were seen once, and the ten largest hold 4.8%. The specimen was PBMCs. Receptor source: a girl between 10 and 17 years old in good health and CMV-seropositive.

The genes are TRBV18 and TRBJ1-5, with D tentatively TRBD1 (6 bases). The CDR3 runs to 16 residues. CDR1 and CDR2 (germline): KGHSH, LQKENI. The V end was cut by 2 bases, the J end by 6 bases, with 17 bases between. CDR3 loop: CASSPEIGGSSQPQHF. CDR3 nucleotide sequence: TGTGCCAGCTCACCAGAAATAGGGGGATCAAGTCAGCCCCAGCATTTT.

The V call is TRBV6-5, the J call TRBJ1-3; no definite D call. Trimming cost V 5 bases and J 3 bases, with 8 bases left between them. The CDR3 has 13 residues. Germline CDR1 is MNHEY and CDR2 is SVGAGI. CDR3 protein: CASSESVGNTIYF. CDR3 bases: TGTGCCAGCAGTGAGTCGGTTGGAAACACCATATATTTT.

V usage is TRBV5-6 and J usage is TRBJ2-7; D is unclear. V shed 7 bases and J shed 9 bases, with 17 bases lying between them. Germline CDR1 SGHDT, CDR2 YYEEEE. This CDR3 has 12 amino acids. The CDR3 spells CASGHEKRGQYF. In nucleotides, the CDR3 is TGTGCCAGCGGCCACGAAAAACGCGGGCAGTACTTC.

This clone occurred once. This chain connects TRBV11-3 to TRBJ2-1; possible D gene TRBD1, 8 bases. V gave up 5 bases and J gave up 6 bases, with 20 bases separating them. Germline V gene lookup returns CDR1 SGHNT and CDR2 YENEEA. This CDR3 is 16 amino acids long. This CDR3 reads CASSDRWTGRGNEQFF. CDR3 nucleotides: TGTGCCAGCAGCGACCGTTGGACAGGGAGGGGCAATGAGCAGTTCTTC. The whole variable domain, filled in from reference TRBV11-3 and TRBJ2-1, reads EAGVVQSPRYKIIEKKQPVAFWCNPISGHNTLYWYLQNLGQGPELLIRYENEEAVDDSQLPKDRFSAERLKGVDSTLKIQPAELGDSAVYLCASSDRWTGRGNEQFFGPGTRLTVL.

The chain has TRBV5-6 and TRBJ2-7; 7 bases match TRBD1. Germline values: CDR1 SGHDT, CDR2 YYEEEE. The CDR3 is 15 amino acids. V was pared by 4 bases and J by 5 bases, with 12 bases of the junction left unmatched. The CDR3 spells CASSRPPSTGNEQYF. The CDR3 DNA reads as TGTGCCAGCAGCCGACCACCCTCGACAGGGAACGAGCAGTACTTC.

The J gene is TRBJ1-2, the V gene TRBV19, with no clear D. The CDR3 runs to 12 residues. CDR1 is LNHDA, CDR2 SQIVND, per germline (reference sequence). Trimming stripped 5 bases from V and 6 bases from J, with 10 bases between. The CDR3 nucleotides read TGTGCCAGTAGTTTGAACACCCATGGCTACACCTTC. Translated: CASSLNTHGYTF.

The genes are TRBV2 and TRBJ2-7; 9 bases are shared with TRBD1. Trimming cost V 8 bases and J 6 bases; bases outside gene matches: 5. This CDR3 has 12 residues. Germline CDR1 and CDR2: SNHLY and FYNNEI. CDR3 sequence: CASSGTGTEQYF. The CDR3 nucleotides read TGTGCCAGCTCCGGGACAGGGACCGAGCAGTACTTC.

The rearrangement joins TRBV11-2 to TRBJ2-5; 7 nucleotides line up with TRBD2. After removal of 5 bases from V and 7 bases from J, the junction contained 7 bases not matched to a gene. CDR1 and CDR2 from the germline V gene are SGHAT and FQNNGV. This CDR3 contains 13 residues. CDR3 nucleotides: TGTGCCAGCAGCCTTATCAGGGAGGGGACCCAGTACTTC. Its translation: CASSLIREGTQYF.

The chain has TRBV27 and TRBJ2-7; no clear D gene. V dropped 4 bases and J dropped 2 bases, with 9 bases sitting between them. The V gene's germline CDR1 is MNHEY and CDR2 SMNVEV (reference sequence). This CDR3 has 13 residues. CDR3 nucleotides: TGTGCCAGCAGTTCGAAACTGGCCTACGAGCAGTACTTC. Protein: CASSSKLAYEQYF.

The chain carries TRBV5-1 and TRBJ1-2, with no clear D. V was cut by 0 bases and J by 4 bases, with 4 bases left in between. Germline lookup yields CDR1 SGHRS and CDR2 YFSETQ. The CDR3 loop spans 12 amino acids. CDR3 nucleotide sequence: TGCGCCAGCAGCTTGGGCAGCTATGGCTACACCTTC. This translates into CASSLGSYGYTF.

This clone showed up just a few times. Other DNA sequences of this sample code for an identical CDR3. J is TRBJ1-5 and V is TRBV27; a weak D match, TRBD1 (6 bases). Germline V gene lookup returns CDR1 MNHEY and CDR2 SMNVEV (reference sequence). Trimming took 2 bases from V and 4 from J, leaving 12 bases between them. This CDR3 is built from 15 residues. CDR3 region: CASSLGGAYNQPQHF. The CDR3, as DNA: TGTGCCAGCAGTTTAGGGGGGGCGTATAATCAGCCCCAGCATTTT.

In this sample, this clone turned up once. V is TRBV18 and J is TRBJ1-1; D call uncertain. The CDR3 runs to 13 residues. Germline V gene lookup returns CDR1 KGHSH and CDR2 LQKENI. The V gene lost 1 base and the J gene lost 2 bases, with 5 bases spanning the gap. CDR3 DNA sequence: TGTGCCAGCTCACCACGGGCAAACACTGAAGCTTTCTTT. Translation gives CASSPRANTEAFF.

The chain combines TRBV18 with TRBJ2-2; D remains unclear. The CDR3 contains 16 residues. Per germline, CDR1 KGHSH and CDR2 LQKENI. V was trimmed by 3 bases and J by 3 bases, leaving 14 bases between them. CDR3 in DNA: TGTGCCAGCTCACCTCTTGAGGTCAGCGACACCGGGGAGCTGTTTTTT. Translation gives CASSPLEVSDTGELFF.